The 20 T cell receptor beta chains below come from one sample, sequenced in a study of T cell clonality in common variable immunodeficiency. Points from the study as a whole: Fewer deletions and N-nucleotide insertions were reportedly seen in common variable immunodeficiency TCR beta sequences.

These receptors are not linked to any known antigen. Here immunoSEQ multiplex PCR was the method, and the copy in TCRdb shows in-frame clones only, minus some. The sample holds more than 9,000 clones, and no clone turns up only once. Sequences were obtained from peripheral blood mononuclear cells. The source of these receptors is a human donor with common variable immunodeficiency.

By sample fraction, this clone is medium-sized. The CDR3 is cut off 3 residues early in the read; its end comes from the germline J gene. This chain connects TRBV28 to TRBJ2-7; the match to TRBD1 covers 7 bases. Germline trimming cut 6 bases from V and 0 bases from J; bases unmatched to any gene: 5. Germline V gives CDR1 MDHEN, CDR2 SYDVKM. This CDR3 has 14 amino acids. The CDR3 is CASRGTAGSYEQYF. Partial CDR3 DNA: TGTGCCAGCAGGGGGACAGCTGGCTCCTACGAG.

This clone was observed a handful of times. The CDR3 end falls 3 residues outside the read, so it is completed with the germline J gene. The chain employs TRBV7-9 and TRBJ2-3; 7 bases map to TRBD1. CDR1 and CDR2 from the germline V gene are SEHNR and FQNEAQ (reference sequence). The V and J ends lost 0 bases and 3 bases, in that order; junction bases with no gene match: 0. The CDR3 sequence is 14 residues long. CDR3 sequence: CASSLARGTDTQYF. The CDR3 DNA, read in part, is TGTGCCAGCAGCTTAGCCAGGGGGACAGATACG. The variable domain in full, with the rest retrieved from reference TRBV7-9 and TRBJ2-3, is DTGVSQNPRHKITKRGQNVTFRCDPISEHNRLYWYRQTLGQGPEFLTYFQNEAQLEKSRLLSDRFSAERPKGSFSTLEIQRTEQGDSAMYLCASSLARGTDTQYFGPGTRLTVL.

On this clone itself: The CDR3 end lies 3 residues beyond the end of the read and is filled in from the germline J gene. This chain links TRBV6-2 or TRBV6-3 with TRBJ2-1; 13 bases agree with TRBD2. Germline CDR1 is MNHEY and CDR2 is SVGEGT. Unmatched junction bases numbered 1, after V lost 5 bases and J lost 3 bases. The CDR3 runs to 15 residues. CDR3 residues: CASSRTSGGYNEQFF. Incomplete CDR3 DNA: TGTGCCAGCAGTCGGACTAGCGGGGGCTACAATGAG.

With respect to this clone: The CDR3 end falls 3 residues outside the read, so it is completed with the germline J gene. V is TRBV7-2 and J is TRBJ1-6; perhaps TRBD1 as D (5 bases). The CDR3 is 15 amino acids. V gave up 0 bases and J gave up 7 bases, with 10 bases separating them. Germline assignment: CDR1 SGHTA and CDR2 FQGNSA. This CDR3 reads CASSLAGGSNSPLHF. CDR3 DNA (partial): TGTGCCAGCAGCTTAGCTGGGGGGAGCAATTCACCC.

There are a few counts of this clone. The read gets to within 3 residues of the CDR3 end, and the germline J gene fills in the rest. The chain links TRBV7-6 to TRBJ1-4; D is perhaps TRBD1 (5 bases). Per the germline V gene, CDR1 is SGHVS and CDR2 is FNYEAQ. The CDR3 length is 15 residues. Between the trimmed V and J ends, which lost 1 base and 5 bases, there was a span of 11 bases. CDR3 sequence: CASSLGKGKNEKLFF. The CDR3 bases that were read are TGTGCCAGCAGCTTAGGGAAGGGGAAAAATGAAAAA.

This clone appeared a few times. The CDR3 end is not reached by the read, which stops 3 residues before it; the germline J gene fills it in. V and J are TRBV19 and TRBJ1-2; 7 bases match TRBD1. V lost 4 bases to trimming and J lost 5 bases; unmatched junction nucleotides: 19. The CDR3 is made up of 18 amino acids. Germline lookup yields CDR1 LNHDA and CDR2 SQIVND (reference sequence). The sequenced CDR3 bases are TGTGCCAGTAGTACAAATGCCCGTCGACAGGGAGGGGTTTATGGC. The encoded protein is CASSTNARRQGGVYG. The CDR3 as a whole reads CASSTNARRQGGVYGYTF.

The part of the CDR3 DNA that was read is TGTGCCAGCAGCTTTATAGGGGATACAGGAGAGACC. Protein: CASSFIGDTGET. The whole CDR3 reads CASSFIGDTGETQYF. V is TRBV6-2 or TRBV6-3 and J is TRBJ2-5; maybe TRBD1 (5 bases). The read is 3 residues too short to cover the CDR3 end, so that end is filled in from the germline J gene. The CDR3 extends over 15 amino acids. Germline V gene sequence: CDR1 MNHEY, CDR2 SVGEGT. V was cut by 6 bases and J by 4 bases, with 18 bases left in between.

This clone has more than one count but fewer than ten. The read ends 3 residues before the CDR3 terminus; that terminus is restored from the germline J gene. The chain is built from TRBV7-9 and TRBJ2-3; 9 bases are shared with TRBD1. Per germline, CDR1 SEHNR and CDR2 FQNEAQ (reference sequence). The CDR3 covers 15 residues. After removal of 3 bases from V and 2 bases from J, the junction contained 3 bases not matched to a gene. The CDR3 bases that were read are TGTGCCAGCAGCTTGACAGGGGGGACCACAGATACG. Translated: CASSLTGGTTDT. The entire CDR3 protein is CASSLTGGTTDTQYF.

Note on this clone: The read ends 3 residues shy of where the CDR3 ends; the end is completed using the germline J gene. The chain recombines TRBV30 with TRBJ1-6; tentative D call: TRBD1 (6 bases). With 5 bases removed from V and 6 bases from J, the gap between germline ends came to 11 bases. This CDR3 is built from 13 residues. Per the germline V gene, CDR1 is GTSNPN and CDR2 is SVGIG (reference sequence). CDR3 DNA (partial): TGTGCCTGGCAAGGGGGGGGTAATTCACCC. Its translation is CAWQGGGNSP. The entire CDR3 protein reads CAWQGGGNSPLHF. Full variable domain (missing parts from reference TRBV30 and TRBJ1-6): SQTIHQWPATLVQPVGSPLSLECTVEGTSNPNLYWYRQAAGRGLQLLFYSVGIGQISSEVPQNLSASRPQDRQFILSSKKLLLSDSGFYLCAWQGGGNSPLHFGNGTRLTVT.

The table lists this clone with a few counts. The read falls 3 residues short of the CDR3 end, and the missing part is taken from the germline J gene. This chain uses TRBV30 with TRBJ2-5; 13 nucleotides align to TRBD2. CDR1 GTSNPN and CDR2 SVGIG come from the germline V gene (reference sequence). The CDR3 contains 14 residues. V dropped 3 bases and J dropped 4; count of bases not matched to a gene: 2. The part of the CDR3 DNA that was read is TGTGCCTGGAGGGGGACTAGCGGGGTAGAGACC. Its translation: CAWRGTSGVET. From start to end, the CDR3 is CAWRGTSGVETQYF.

This clone was seen a few times. Read coverage stops 3 residues before the CDR3 terminus; the germline J gene supplies the remainder. This chain joins TRBV7-3 and TRBJ2-1; perhaps TRBD1 as D (6 bases). Germline assignment: CDR1 SGHTA and CDR2 FQGTGA. Trimming took 5 bases from V and 6 from J, leaving 17 bases between them. The CDR3 has 15 residues. The covered CDR3 bases are TGTGCCAGCAGCCCCGGAAACAGGGTTGGCAATGAG. Protein sequence: CASSPGNRVGNE. The whole CDR3 sequence reads CASSPGNRVGNEQFF.

A remark on this clone: Coverage ceases 3 residues before the CDR3 finishes, and the germline J gene fills in the end. The chain links TRBV7-9 to TRBJ2-7, with D perhaps matching TRBD2 (6 bases). CDR1 SEHNR and CDR2 FQNEAQ come from the germline V gene (reference sequence). The CDR3 loop spans 14 amino acids. V lost 5 bases to trimming and J lost 2 bases, with 13 bases between them. CDR3 DNA (partial): TGTGCCAGCAGCCCCCCTAGCGTTGCCTACGAG. Translation: CASSPPSVAYE. The full CDR3 protein reads CASSPPSVAYEQYF.

This clone was seen a few times. The sequence runs out 3 residues before the end of the CDR3; the remainder is reconstructed from the germline J gene. The rearrangement links TRBV19 to TRBJ2-5; 8 bases align to TRBD1. Germline V gene lookup returns CDR1 LNHDA and CDR2 SQIVND (reference sequence). Unmatched junction bases numbered 2, after V lost 4 bases and J lost 4 bases. The CDR3 length is 13 residues. CDR3 sequence reads: CASSTTGVETQYF. The covered CDR3 bases are TGTGCCAGTAGTACGACAGGGGTAGAGACC.

Remarks on this clone: The read is 3 residues too short to cover the CDR3 end, so that end is filled in from the germline J gene. The rearrangement uses TRBV2 and TRBJ2-3; 7 bases fit TRBD2. This CDR3 has 15 residues. Germline values: CDR1 SNHLY, CDR2 FYNNEI. The ends lost 2 bases at V and 2 bases at J; junction bases unmatched: 4. The DNA read from the CDR3 is TGTGCCAGCAGTGAATGGGCGGGAGCCACAGATACG. It is translated as CASSEWAGATDT. In full, the CDR3 is CASSEWAGATDTQYF. The whole variable domain, filled in from reference TRBV2 and TRBJ2-3, reads EPEVTQTPSHQVTQMGQEVILRCVPISNHLYFYWYRQILGQKVEFLVSFYNNEISEKSEIFDDQFSVERPDGSNFTLKIRSTKLEDSAMYFCASSEWAGATDTQYFGPGTRLTVL.

As concerns this clone: The read comes to an end 3 residues before the CDR3 does, leaving the germline J gene to fill in the end. The rearrangement uses TRBV7-3 and TRBJ1-2; 7 nucleotides line up with TRBD1. This CDR3 comprises 15 residues. Per the germline V gene, CDR1 is SGHTA and CDR2 is FQGTGA. The trim removed 4 bases at V and 7 bases at J, leaving 12 bases unmatched. The CDR3 loop is CASSSLTGAESGYTF. Partial CDR3 DNA: TGTGCCAGCAGCTCCCTTACAGGGGCGGAAAGTGGC.

As concerns this clone: The CDR3 goes on 3 residues after the read ends, and that part is filled in from the germline J gene. The chain links TRBV19 to TRBJ1-2; TRBD1 matches at 8 bases. With V trimmed by 4 bases and J by 4 bases, 8 bases remained unmatched. This CDR3 spans 15 amino acids. CDR1 is LNHDA, CDR2 SQIVND, per germline (reference sequence). CDR3 DNA (partial): TGTGCCAGTAGTAGGACAGGACAGGGTAGCTATGGC. Protein: CASSRTGQGSYG. From start to end, the CDR3 is CASSRTGQGSYGYTF. Based on the CDR3 plus reference TRBV19 and TRBJ1-2, the full variable domain is DGGITQSPKYLFRKEGQNVTLSCEQNLNHDAMYWYRQDPGQGLRLIYYSQIVNDFQKGDIAEGYSVSREKKESFPLTVTSAQKNPTAFYLCASSRTGQGSYGYTFGSGTRLTVV.

This clone has more than one count but fewer than ten. The sequence runs out 3 residues before the end of the CDR3; the remainder is reconstructed from the germline J gene. The J gene is TRBJ2-1, the V gene TRBV20-1; the D gene is possibly TRBD2 (5 bases). The ends were cut back, 4 bases at V and 4 bases at J, with 14 bases in the middle. From germline, CDR1 is DFQATT and CDR2 SNEGSKA (reference sequence). The CDR3 is made up of 14 amino acids. CDR3 DNA, as far as it was read: TGCAGTGCTAACCCTAGCAACCCATACAATGAG. It is translated as CSANPSNPYNE. The whole CDR3 sequence is CSANPSNPYNEQFF.

This clone was counted between two and nine times. The CDR3 is cut off 3 residues early in the read; its end comes from the germline J gene. This chain joins TRBV2 and TRBJ2-7; 10 nucleotides align to TRBD1. This CDR3 has 13 residues. V was clipped by 7 bases and J by 5 bases; unmatched bases: 5. Germline CDR1 SNHLY, CDR2 FYNNEI. The covered CDR3 bases are TGTGCCAGCAATGGACAGGGGGTCAACGAG. It yields the protein CASNGQGVNE. The whole CDR3 reads CASNGQGVNEQYF.

Here the CDR3 reads CASSPLPGSGQGSNQPQHF. The sequenced CDR3 bases are TGTGCCAGCTCACCTCTCCCCGGTTCTGGGCAGGGTAGCAATCAGCCC. The J gene is TRBJ1-5, the V gene TRBV18; tentative D call: TRBD1 (5 bases). The CDR3 end falls 3 residues outside the read, so it is completed with the germline J gene. The V end lost 3 bases, the J end lost 0 bases, and 21 bases lay between the germline ends. Germline V CDR1 and CDR2: KGHSH, LQKENI. CDR3 length equals 19 residues. Drawing the rest from reference TRBV18 and TRBJ1-5, the complete variable domain is NAGVMQNPRHLVRRRGQEARLRCSPMKGHSHVYWYRQLPEEGLKFMVYLQKENIIDESGMPKERFSAEFPKEGPSILRIQQVVRGDSAAYFCASSPLPGSGQGSNQPQHFGDGTRLSIL.

CDR3 region: CASSIARTGQPQHF. The part of the CDR3 DNA that was read is TGTGCCAGTAGTATAGCACGGACAGGTCAGCCC. V usage is TRBV19 and J usage is TRBJ1-5; the match to TRBD1 covers 7 bases. The CDR3 goes on 3 residues after the read ends, and that part is filled in from the germline J gene. This CDR3 spans 14 amino acids. V trimming: 1 base; J trimming: 6 bases; junction bases outside the gene matches: 3. The germline CDR1 and CDR2 sequences are LNHDA and SQIVND (reference sequence).